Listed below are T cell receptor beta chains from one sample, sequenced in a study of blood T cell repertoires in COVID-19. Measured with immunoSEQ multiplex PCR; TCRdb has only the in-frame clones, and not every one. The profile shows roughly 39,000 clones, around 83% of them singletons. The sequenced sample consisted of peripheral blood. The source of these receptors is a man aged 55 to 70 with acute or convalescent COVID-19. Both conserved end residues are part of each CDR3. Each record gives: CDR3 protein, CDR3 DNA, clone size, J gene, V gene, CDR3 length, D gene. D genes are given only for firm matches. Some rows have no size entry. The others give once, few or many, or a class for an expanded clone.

CASSTPGANVLTF | TGTGCCAGTAGTACTCCTGGGGCCAACGTCCTGACTTTC | NA | TRBJ2-6 | TRBV19 | 13 | NA
CASSYREAGNEQFF | TGTGCCAGCAGTTACCGGGAGGCGGGAAATGAGCAGTTCTTC | NA | TRBJ2-1 | TRBV6-5 | 14 | TRBD2
CASREGTGAFYEQYF | TGCGCCAGCAGGGAAGGGACAGGGGCCTTCTACGAGCAGTACTTC | NA | TRBJ2-7 | TRBV5-1 | 15 | TRBD1
CASSLGAGTYTF | TGTGCCAGCAGCTTGGGGGCAGGAACATACACCTTC | NA | TRBJ1-2 | TRBV5-6 | 12 | NA
CASSLRGTYNEQFF | TGTGCCAGCAGCTTGCGGGGGACTTACAATGAGCAGTTCTTC | NA | TRBJ2-1 | TRBV7-2 | 14 | TRBD2
CASSQAASDRKAFF | TGTGCCAGCAGCCAAGCCGCCAGCGACAGGAAAGCTTTCTTT | once | TRBJ1-1 | TRBV3-1/TRBV3-2 | 14 | NA
CASSSGGLGTNQPQHF | TGTGCCAGTAGTAGCGGCGGGTTAGGGACAAATCAGCCCCAGCATTTT | NA | TRBJ1-5 | TRBV19 | 16 | NA
CASSSRLAEGSSYNEQFF | TGTGCCAGCAGCTCTCGACTAGCGGAGGGGTCCTCCTACAATGAGCAGTTCTTC | NA | TRBJ2-1 | TRBV7-2 | 18 | TRBD2
CASSLDHGIGPFRF | TGTGCCAGCAGCTTAGATCACGGTATCGGTCCCTTTCGGTTC | few | TRBJ2-7 | TRBV11-3 | 14 | NA
CASSEGWAGEVHGQYF | TGTGCCAGCAGTGAGGGCTGGGCGGGAGAAGTCCACGGGCAGTACTTC | NA | TRBJ2-7 | TRBV3-1/TRBV3-2 | 16 | TRBD2
CASSPNGGVRSYTF | TGTGCCAGCAGCCCCAATGGAGGGGTCAGGAGCTACACCTTC | NA | TRBJ1-2 | TRBV28 | 14 | NA
CASSLASRWQETQYF | TGCGCCAGCAGCTTGGCGTCTAGATGGCAAGAGACCCAGTACTTC | NA | TRBJ2-5 | TRBV5-1 | 15 | NA
CASRKTSGSYEQYF | TGTGCCAGCAGGAAGACTAGCGGGAGCTACGAGCAGTACTTC | NA | TRBJ2-7 | TRBV6-5 | 14 | TRBD2
CASSPFRGEGGYTF | TGTGCCAGCAGCCCATTTCGGGGGGAAGGTGGCTACACCTTC | NA | TRBJ1-2 | TRBV7-8 | 14 | NA
CASSQDSLARYEQYF | TGCGCCAGCAGCCAAGATAGTCTAGCAAGATACGAGCAGTACTTC | NA | TRBJ2-7 | TRBV4-1 | 15 | NA
CASSQDLGQGREQYF | TGTGCCAGCAGCCAAGATCTAGGACAGGGCAGAGAGCAGTACTTC | NA | TRBJ2-7 | TRBV4-2 | 15 | TRBD1
CASKTGSYGYTF | TGTGCCAGCAAGACAGGGTCCTATGGCTACACCTTC | NA | TRBJ1-2 | TRBV6-5 | 12 | TRBD1
CASSPTGGAGNQPQHF | TGTGCCAGCAGTCCGACAGGGGGCGCAGGGAATCAGCCCCAGCATTTT | NA | TRBJ1-5 | TRBV2 | 16 | TRBD1
CASSQEGGTNTGELFF | TGTGCCAGCAGCCAAGAGGGGGGGACGAACACCGGGGAGCTGTTTTTT | NA | TRBJ2-2 | TRBV3-1/TRBV3-2 | 16 | TRBD2
CATSRDQVGSYEQYF | TGTGCCACCAGCAGAGATCAGGTGGGCTCCTACGAGCAGTACTTC | NA | TRBJ2-7 | TRBV15 | 15 | NA
CASSWDRSNQPQHF | TGTGCCAGCAGCTGGGACAGAAGCAATCAGCCCCAGCATTTT | NA | TRBJ1-5 | TRBV7-2 | 14 | TRBD1
CASSTTGGIRADTQYF | TGTGCCAGCAGTACAACAGGGGGCATTCGGGCAGATACGCAGTATTTT | NA | TRBJ2-3 | TRBV6-2/TRBV6-3 | 16 | TRBD1
CASSTRTRVLEQYF | TGTGCCAGCAGCACCCGGACTAGAGTGCTCGAGCAGTACTTC | NA | TRBJ2-7 | TRBV11-2 | 14 | TRBD2
CASSLGLTGAGNTIYF | TGTGCCAGCAGCTTAGGGCTGACAGGGGCTGGAAACACCATATATTTT | few | TRBJ1-3 | TRBV7-2 | 16 | TRBD1
CASSSTSGFNSPLHF | TGTGCCAGCAGTTCTACCTCAGGGTTTAATTCACCCCTCCACTTT | NA | TRBJ1-6 | TRBV28 | 15 | NA
CASTATRQTEAFF | TGTGCCAGTACCGCAACAAGACAGACTGAAGCTTTCTTT | NA | TRBJ1-1 | TRBV19 | 13 | NA
CASAATGTTDTQYF | TGTGCCAGCGCCGCAACAGGGACCACAGATACGCAGTATTTT | NA | TRBJ2-3 | TRBV28 | 14 | NA
CASSPTGAAGGNEQFF | TGTGCCAGCAGCCCCACCGGGGCAGCAGGGGGCAATGAGCAGTTCTTC | NA | TRBJ2-1 | TRBV7-9 | 16 | TRBD1
CASTQLGLLVYEQYF | TGTGCCAGCACCCAACTCGGTCTCCTAGTCTACGAGCAGTACTTC | NA | TRBJ2-7 | TRBV7-8 | 15 | NA
CATEGWGGNQPQHF | TGTGCCACTGAGGGGTGGGGGGGCAATCAGCCCCAGCATTTT | NA | TRBJ1-5 | TRBV6-5 | 14 | NA
CASSRNRGRGETQYF | TGTGCCAGCAGCCGCAACAGGGGGCGCGGAGAGACCCAGTACTTC | NA | TRBJ2-5 | TRBV13 | 15 | TRBD1
CASNGGQAHEKLFF | TGTGCCAGCAACGGGGGACAGGCTCATGAAAAACTGTTTTTT | NA | TRBJ1-4 | TRBV28 | 14 | TRBD1
CASSQEGAGWSNQPQHF | TGTGCCAGCAGCCAAGAAGGAGCGGGTTGGAGCAATCAGCCCCAGCATTTT | few | TRBJ1-5 | TRBV4-2 | 17 | NA
CASSSRVSGQYF | TGTGCCAGCAGCTCCAGGGTCTCCGGGCAGTACTTC | NA | TRBJ2-7 | TRBV28 | 12 | NA
CASSPPAGGAGELFF | TGTGCCAGCAGCCCCCCCGCGGGGGGGGCCGGGGAGCTGTTTTTT | NA | TRBJ2-2 | TRBV7-3 | 15 | TRBD2
CASRAVTETQYF | TGTGCCAGCAGGGCAGTAACGGAGACCCAGTACTTC | NA | TRBJ2-5 | TRBV28 | 12 | NA
CASSQGQLAGGSSSYEQYF | TGCGCCAGCAGCCAAGGCCAACTAGCGGGGGGCTCAAGCTCCTACGAGCAGTACTTC | NA | TRBJ2-7 | TRBV4-1 | 19 | TRBD2
CASSLATATNEKLFF | TGTGCCAGCAGCTTAGCGACAGCTACTAATGAAAAACTGTTTTTT | NA | TRBJ1-4 | TRBV7-9 | 15 | NA
CASKTGAGNTIYF | TGTGCCAGCAAGACCGGAGCTGGAAACACCATATATTTT | NA | TRBJ1-3 | TRBV2 | 13 | NA
CAISEPSTSGSSYEQYF | TGTGCCATCAGTGAGCCCTCGACTAGCGGAAGCTCCTACGAGCAGTACTTC | once | TRBJ2-7 | TRBV10-3 | 17 | TRBD2
CASSWGPDSYEQYF | TGTGCCAGCAGCTGGGGGCCGGACAGTTACGAGCAGTACTTC | NA | TRBJ2-7 | TRBV5-6 | 14 | NA
CASSPWTGGSNQPQHF | TGTGCCAGCTCACCGTGGACAGGTGGTAGCAATCAGCCCCAGCATTTT | NA | TRBJ1-5 | TRBV18 | 16 | TRBD1
CASSQIRKLTSNSNYGYTF | TGTGCCAGCAGTCAGATACGGAAACTGACATCTAACAGTAACTATGGCTACACCTTC | NA | TRBJ1-2 | TRBV28 | 19 | NA
CASSPTGTGGGEKLFF | TGTGCCAGTAGTCCAACTGGGACAGGGGGCGGTGAAAAACTGTTTTTT | NA | TRBJ1-4 | TRBV19 | 16 | TRBD1
CASSPLGQGSISNQPQHF | TGTGCCAGCAGTCCCCTGGGACAGGGGAGTATTAGCAATCAGCCCCAGCATTTT | NA | TRBJ1-5 | TRBV28 | 18 | TRBD1
CAITGGAAGNTIYF | TGTGCCATTACAGGGGGCGCAGCTGGAAACACCATATATTTT | NA | TRBJ1-3 | TRBV6-5 | 14 | TRBD1
CASSPRTGEGYNSPLHF | TGTGCCAGCAGCCCCCGGACAGGGGAAGGCTATAATTCACCCCTCCACTTT | NA | TRBJ1-6 | TRBV7-2 | 17 | TRBD1
CASGRQGEETQYF | TGTGCCAGCGGAAGACAGGGGGAAGAGACCCAGTACTTC | NA | TRBJ2-5 | TRBV3-1/TRBV3-2 | 13 | TRBD1